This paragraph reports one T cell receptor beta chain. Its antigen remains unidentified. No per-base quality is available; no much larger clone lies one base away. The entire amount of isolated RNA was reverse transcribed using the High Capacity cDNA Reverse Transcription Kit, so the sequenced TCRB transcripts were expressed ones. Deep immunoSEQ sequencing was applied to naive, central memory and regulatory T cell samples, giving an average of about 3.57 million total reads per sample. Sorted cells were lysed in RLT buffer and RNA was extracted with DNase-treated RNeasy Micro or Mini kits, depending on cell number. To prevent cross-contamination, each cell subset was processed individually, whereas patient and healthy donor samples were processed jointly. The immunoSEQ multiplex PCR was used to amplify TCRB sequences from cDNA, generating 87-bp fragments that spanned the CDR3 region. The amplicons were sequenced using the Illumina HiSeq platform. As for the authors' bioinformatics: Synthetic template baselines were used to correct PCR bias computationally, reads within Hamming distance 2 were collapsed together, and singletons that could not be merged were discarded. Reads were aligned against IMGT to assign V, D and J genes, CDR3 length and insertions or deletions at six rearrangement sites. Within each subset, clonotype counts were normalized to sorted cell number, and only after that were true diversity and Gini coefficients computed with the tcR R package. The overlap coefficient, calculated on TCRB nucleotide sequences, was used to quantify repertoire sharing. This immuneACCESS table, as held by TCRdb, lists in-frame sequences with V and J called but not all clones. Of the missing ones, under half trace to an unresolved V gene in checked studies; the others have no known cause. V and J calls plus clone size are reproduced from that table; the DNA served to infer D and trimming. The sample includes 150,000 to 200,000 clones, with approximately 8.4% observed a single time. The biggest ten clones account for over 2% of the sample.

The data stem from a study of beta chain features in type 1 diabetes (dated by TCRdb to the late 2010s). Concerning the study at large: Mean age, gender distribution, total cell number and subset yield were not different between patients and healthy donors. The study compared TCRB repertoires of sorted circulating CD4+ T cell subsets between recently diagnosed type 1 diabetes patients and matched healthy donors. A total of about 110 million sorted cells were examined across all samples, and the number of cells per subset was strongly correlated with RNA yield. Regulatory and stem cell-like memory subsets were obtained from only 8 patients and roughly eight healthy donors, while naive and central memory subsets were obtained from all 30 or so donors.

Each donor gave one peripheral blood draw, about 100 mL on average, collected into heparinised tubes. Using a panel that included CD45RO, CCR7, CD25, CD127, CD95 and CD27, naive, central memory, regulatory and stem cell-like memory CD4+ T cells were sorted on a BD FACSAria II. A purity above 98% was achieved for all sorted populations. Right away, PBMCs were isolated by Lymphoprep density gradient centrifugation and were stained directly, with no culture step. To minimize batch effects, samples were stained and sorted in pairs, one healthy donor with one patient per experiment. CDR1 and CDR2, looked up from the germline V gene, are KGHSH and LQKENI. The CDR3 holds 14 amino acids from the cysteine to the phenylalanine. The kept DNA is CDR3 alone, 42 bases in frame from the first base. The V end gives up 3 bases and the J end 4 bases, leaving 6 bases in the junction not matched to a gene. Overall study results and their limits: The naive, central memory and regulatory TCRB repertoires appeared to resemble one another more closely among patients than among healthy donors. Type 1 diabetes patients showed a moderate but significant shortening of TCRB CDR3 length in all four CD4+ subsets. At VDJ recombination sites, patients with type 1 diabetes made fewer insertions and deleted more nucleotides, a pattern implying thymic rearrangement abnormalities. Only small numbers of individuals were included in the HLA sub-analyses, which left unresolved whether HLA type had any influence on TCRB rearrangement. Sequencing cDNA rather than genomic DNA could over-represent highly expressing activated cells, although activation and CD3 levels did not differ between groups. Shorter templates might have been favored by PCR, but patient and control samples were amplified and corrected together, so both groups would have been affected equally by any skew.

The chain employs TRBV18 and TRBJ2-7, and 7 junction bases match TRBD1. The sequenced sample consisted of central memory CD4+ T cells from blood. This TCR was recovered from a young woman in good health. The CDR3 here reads CASSPGTESYEQYF. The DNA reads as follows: TGTGCCAGCTCACCTGGGACAGAATCGTACGAGCAGTACTTC.